Below, 10 T cell receptor beta chains from the same sample are listed, as sequenced in a study of long-term antiretroviral therapy in people with HIV. Version v3.0 of the immunoSEQ assay ran at survey level. Using immunoSEQ multiplex PCR, the repertoire was profiled, and TCRdb retains in-frame clones only, with some absent. The data contain approximately 22,000 clones, roughly 88% of them singletons. The sequences come from unsorted PBMCs, collected 0.1 years before starting antiretroviral therapy. These receptors all stem from a man aged 18 to 29 with HIV.

The CDR3 DNA reads TGTGCCGCTTCCGGGACGGAAAATGAAAAACTGTTTTTT. Its translation: CAASGTENEKLFF. The chain joins TRBV6-6 to TRBJ1-4, with D maybe TRBD1 (5 bases). The ends were cut back, 11 bases at V and 5 bases at J, with 15 bases in the middle. CDR1 MNHNY and CDR2 SVGAGI come from the germline V gene (reference sequence). The CDR3 is made up of 13 amino acids.

V usage is TRBV9 and J usage is TRBJ1-1; D is unclear. In germline, CDR1 is SGDLS, CDR2 YYNGEE. CDR3 length: 14 amino acids. V was trimmed by 0 bases and J by 4 bases, leaving 10 bases between them. The CDR3 nucleotides are TGTGCCAGCAGCGTAGAAACAGTAGGCACTGAAGCTTTCTTT. Translated, it gives CASSVETVGTEAFF.

The chain combines TRBV6-5 with TRBJ1-1; TRBD1 might be the D (5 bases). The CDR3 length is 13 residues. Germline loops: CDR1 MNHEY, CDR2 SVGAGI. V was shortened by 6 bases and J by 1 base, with 9 bases between the two germline ends. The CDR3: CASRPGANTEAFF. The CDR3 bases are TGTGCCAGCAGGCCCGGGGCGAACACTGAAGCTTTCTTT.

CDR3 amino acids: CASSPGLKYEQYF. In DNA, the CDR3 is TGTGCCAGCAGCCCAGGACTGAAATACGAGCAGTACTTC. The rearrangement links TRBV7-9 to TRBJ2-7; D may be TRBD2 (5 bases). CDR3 size: 13 residues. CDR1 and CDR2 (germline): SEHNR, FQNEAQ (reference sequence). Between the trimmed V and J ends, which lost 5 bases and 4 bases, there was a span of 12 bases.

The chain carries TRBV6-6 and TRBJ1-2; TRBD1 matches 7 bases. There are 13 residues in the CDR3. Germline V gene data show CDR1 as MNHNY and CDR2 as SVGAGI (reference sequence). V was clipped by 9 bases and J by 0 bases; unmatched bases: 4. The chain's CDR3 is CASLTGANYGYTF. The CDR3 DNA is TGTGCCAGTCTCACAGGGGCTAACTATGGCTACACCTTC.

The rearrangement links TRBV6-5 to TRBJ2-7; no reliable D call. The germline CDR1 and CDR2 sequences are MNHEY and SVGAGI. The CDR3 covers 11 residues. V lost 6 bases to trimming and J lost 7 bases, with 10 bases between them. The CDR3 here is CASRALGEQYF. DNA of the CDR3: TGTGCCAGCAGGGCCCTGGGGGAGCAGTACTTC.

The chain has TRBV6-1 and TRBJ2-2, with 7 bases matching TRBD2. In germline, CDR1 is MNHNS, CDR2 SASEGT. V trimming: 9 bases; J trimming: 6 bases; junction bases outside the gene matches: 10. The CDR3 runs 14 residues. In DNA, the CDR3 is TGTGCCAGTACGGTAGGCGGGGGAGCCGGGGAGCTGTTTTTT. Translating gives CASTVGGGAGELFF.

The chain recombines TRBV29-1 with TRBJ2-1; D ambiguous. The CDR3 covers 12 residues. Trimming left V 2 bases short and J 2 bases short, with 4 bases between. The germline CDR1 and CDR2 sequences are SQVTM and ANQGSEA. CDR3 loop: CSVERPYNEQFF. The CDR3 DNA is TGCAGCGTTGAACGGCCCTACAATGAGCAGTTCTTC.

The chain couples TRBV10-3 to TRBJ2-1; a possible D gene is TRBD2 (5 bases). The germline V gene encodes CDR1 ENHRY and CDR2 SYGVKD. V was shortened by 1 base and J by 0 bases, with 16 bases between the two germline ends. CDR3 size: 18 residues. Written as DNA, the CDR3 is TGTGCCATCAGTGAGTATGGGGAGCGGTCCAGCTCCTACAATGAGCAGTTCTTC. Translation gives CAISEYGERSSSYNEQFF.

This chain links TRBV2 with TRBJ2-5; TRBD2 aligns across 7 bases. CDR3 length: 16 residues. The V and J ends lost 0 bases and 1 base, in that order; junction bases with no gene match: 5. Germline values: CDR1 SNHLY, CDR2 FYNNEI. The CDR3 is CASSEALGGTQETQYF. CDR3 nucleotides: TGTGCCAGCAGTGAAGCCCTGGGAGGGACCCAAGAGACCCAGTACTTC.